This T cell receptor beta chain was sequenced for a study of control samples from healthy donors and cancer patients. Libraries were prepared by immunoSEQ multiplex PCR; TCRdb keeps only in-frame clonotypes and omits some of them. This repertoire shows around 93,000 clones, roughly 89% found once; its top ten account for around 3%. Per germline, CDR1 ENHRY and CDR2 SYGVKD. The ends were cut back, 0 bases at V and 2 bases at J, with 10 bases in the middle. The CDR3 has 15 residues. The receptor's source is a human donor in good health. The donor label of this sample is uncertain. This chain joins TRBV10-3 and TRBJ1-2; D is perhaps TRBD1 (5 bases). Sequenced: blood. CDR3 DNA sequence: TGTGCCATCAGTGAGTCGCAGGGTTACAACTATGGCTACACCTTC. This gives the protein CAISESQGYNYGYTF.